The TCR beta chain described here comes from a study of identical twins. This clonotype was recorded at least ten times. TCRdb reprocessed the 5' RACE reads with MiXCR, giving one entry per CDR3 protein. Of approximately 600,000 distinct CDR3 sequences listed, roughly 6.6% are singletons. The CDR3 totals 17 residues. Looked up from germline, CDR1 is SGHTA and CDR2 is FQGNSA. With 2 bases removed from V and 3 bases from J, the gap between germline ends came to 16 bases. This same sample was also taken into another study, of yellow fever vaccine responses in identical twins.

The chain combines TRBV7-2 with TRBJ2-2; D unclear. The clonotype was recovered from a woman under 30 in good health. Sequenced: PBMCs. The chain's CDR3 is CASSLSPTSRDTGELFF. The DNA for the CDR3 is TGTGCCAGCAGCTTATCCCCTACCTCTAGGGACACCGGGGAGCTGTTTTTT.